This TCR beta chain was captured in a study of human T cells and chemical hapten exposure (dated by TCRdb to about 2021). Study-level background: For sensitization, 2% DPC in acetone was applied to a roughly 2 cm by roughly 2 cm area of upper inner arm skin. Blood samples were taken from patients before sensitization (week 0) and at 2, 6 and about 24 weeks after DPC sensitization. Patch tests used Finn chambers with 0.01% DPC on the upper back, scored after 6 days by International Contact Dermatitis Research Group standards. Blood for TCR sequencing was provided by twenty-nine alopecia patients at one to four time points (pre-sensitization, 2, 6 and 24 weeks). Libraries were pooled for sequencing, and variation in per-sample TCR yields was attributed mainly to small differences in library volumes within the pool. Throughout the roughly 24-week study period, patients were also given weekly therapeutic DPC doses on the scalp. This study followed changes in the peripheral blood TCR repertoire in vivo during primary and secondary sensitization of alopecia patients to the hapten diphenylcyclopropenone (DPC). The patient cohort, mostly female, included alopecia areata with under or over 50% scalp involvement, alopecia totalis and alopecia universalis. Paper-wide results and their limitations: Because all patients had alopecia, a presumed autoimmune disease, the immune response of the patients might differ from that of healthy individuals. No change with DPC sensitization was found in the number of TCRs above 1 in 1000 frequency, and no evidence of global repertoire structure alterations was found. After repeated subsampling, changes were observed in the strength of the expansion versus patch-test correlation and in the threshold at which the correlation became significant. Compared with pre-sensitization or healthy control sets, expanded TCRs formed significantly more large CDR3 similarity clusters, which is consistent with antigen-driven responses. A positive correlation was found between the number of PT1 expanded TCRs and patch test score, with significance reached at thresholds 8, 16 and 32 but not 4.

The time point label, read with the paper, signifies: patch test 2, 6 weeks after DPC sensitization. Explained via the paper, the treatment or condition label denotes: therapeutic diphenylcyclopropenone sensitization with weekly scalp DPC. Blood at each patch-test visit was drawn before the patch test was applied. Eligible patients were aged 18 to 70, diagnosed with alopecia, deemed suitable for DPC therapy, and excluded if pregnant. Total RNA was extracted from unfractionated whole blood that had been collected in Tempus Blood RNA tubes. The protocol used for the library was RACE. TCRdb shows the sequencer as NextSeq 500. During library preparation, unique molecular identifiers were attached to individual cDNA molecules so that TCRs could be counted quantitatively and reproducibly. Both TCR alpha and TCR beta chains were sequenced from each blood RNA sample. In the paper's pipeline: A median of about 100,000 TCRs per sample was observed, with a range of about 20,000 to 750,000. The Decombinator software suite was used to annotate V, J and CDR3 in the TCR reads. For the PS versus PT1 abundance plots, all samples were subsampled to the same number of TCRs (28,000). Expanded TCRs were defined as absent before sensitization and observed at least eight times at the 2-week time point. The public reads were run again by TCRdb, first through fastp at Q25 and then through MiXCR, and only productive beta chains were kept. Rows matching on CDR3 protein sequence are summarized as one entry with the most common DNA and genes. The V and J calls here are based on TCRdb, not the publication. In all, the sample holds approximately 85,000 distinct CDR3 sequences, and around 9.6% of those were seen once. Clones ranked in the top ten supply under 2.5% of the sample.

CDR1 MDHEN and CDR2 SYDVKM were looked up in the germline V gene. The CDR3 has 15 amino acids, counting the end cysteine and phenylalanine. Left in the record is the CDR3 DNA by itself, 45 bases read in frame from the first base. V is trimmed back by 6 bases and J by 7 bases, and the junction contains 12 bases that no gene match accounts for. About this clonotype itself: Its recognized antigen is unknown. Base qualities are not provided; no much larger clone lies one nucleotide away.

This TCR was sampled from a woman aged 25 to 39 with alopecia areata. Some clones in this sample may be carry-over from other donors' samples. This sequence uses TRBV28 and TRBJ2-7; a stretch of 10 junction bases matches TRBD1. Sequencing used whole blood, obtained in connection with sensitization to the hapten diphenylcyclopropenone (DPC). CDR3 region: CASSDTTGGLREQYF. Here is the DNA: TGTGCCAGCAGCGACACGACAGGGGGCCTACGGGAGCAGTACTTC.